A selection of T cell receptor beta chains follows, all from one sample in a study of T cells in Graves' hyperthyroidism and ophthalmopathy. TCRdb reprocessed the multiplex PCR reads via MiXCR and lists one record per CDR3 protein. The repertoire holds over 650,000 distinct CDR3 sequences, with approximately 42% as singletons. Sequenced material: peripheral blood or thyroid tissue (not recorded which). These receptors were obtained from an adult man with Graves' disease, either hyperthyroidism or ophthalmopathy (not recorded which). CDR3s include the opening cysteine and the closing phenylalanine or tryptophan. A D gene is named only where the DNA matches it firmly. Clone sizes are given selectively: once, few, many, or a class where the clone is expanded.

V,size,J,D,CDR3,DNA
TRBV6-1,few,TRBJ2-7,TRBD1,CASSESTAAGGSYEQYF,TGTGCCAGCAGTGAAAGCACGGCGGCAGGGGGCAGCTACGAGCAGTACTTC
TRBV10-1,many,TRBJ2-7,NA,CASSESGREYEQYF,TGCGCCAGCAGTGAGTCGGGCAGGGAGTACGAGCAGTACTTC
TRBV20-1,NA,TRBJ1-1,TRBD1,CSAAADRDRGKAFF,TGCAGTGCCGCAGCGGACCGGGACAGGGGAAAAGCTTTCTTT
TRBV7-6,NA,TRBJ2-5,NA,CASSLSVLRETQYF,TGTGCCAGCAGCTTATCGGTCTTACGGGAGACCCAGTACTTC
TRBV9,many,TRBJ1-3,NA,CASSPRSGNTIYF,TGTGCCAGCAGCCCCCGCTCTGGAAACACCATATATTTT
TRBV6-5,few,TRBJ1-5,NA,CASSDPGQYQPQHF,TGTGCCAGCAGTGATCCCGGTCAGTATCAGCCCCAGCATTTT
TRBV14,NA,TRBJ1-2,TRBD1,CASSPGQSPYGYTF,TGTGCCAGCAGCCCGGGACAGAGCCCCTATGGCTACACCTTC
TRBV2,NA,TRBJ2-6,TRBD2,CASSRHGGGISGANVLTF,TGTGCCAGCAGTCGTCATGGCGGGGGGATCTCTGGGGCCAACGTCCTGACTTTC
TRBV7-2,NA,TRBJ1-2,NA,CASSLVGDTRGLYGYTF,TGTGCCAGCAGCTTAGTGGGAGATACTAGGGGCCTCTATGGCTACACCTTC
TRBV2,NA,TRBJ2-7,TRBD1,CASSPDRGVSYEQYF,TGTGCCAGCAGTCCCGACAGGGGGGTCTCCTACGAGCAGTACTTC
TRBV5-1,NA,TRBJ2-5,NA,CASSLGGGLQTQYF,TGCGCCAGCAGCTTGGGGGGGGGCCTCCAGACCCAGTACTTC
TRBV2,many,TRBJ1-1,NA,CASRGRTEAFF,TGTGCCAGCAGGGGAAGGACTGAAGCTTTCTTT
TRBV29-1,many,TRBJ2-5,TRBD2,CSVDTSGGRTQYF,TGCAGCGTTGATACTAGCGGGGGTCGGACCCAGTACTTC
TRBV7-2,NA,TRBJ1-2,TRBD1,CADRGRNYGYTF,TGTGCCGACAGGGGGCGGAACTATGGCTACACCTTC
TRBV20-1,NA,TRBJ1-3,TRBD1,CSAKGPDRGSGNTIYF,TGCAGTGCTAAGGGCCCGGACAGGGGGTCTGGAAACACCATATATTTT
TRBV2,NA,TRBJ2-7,TRBD2,CASSAASGTSSTYEQYF,TGTGCCAGCAGCGCAGCATCTGGGACTAGCTCTACCTACGAGCAGTACTTC
TRBV7-6,NA,TRBJ2-5,TRBD2,CARASGGTQETQYF,TGTGCTAGAGCTAGCGGGGGAACTCAAGAGACCCAGTACTTC
TRBV7-9,NA,TRBJ2-5,TRBD1,CASSNQDKTGEETQYF,TGTGCCAGCAGTAACCAAGATAAAACAGGGGAAGAGACCCAGTACTTC